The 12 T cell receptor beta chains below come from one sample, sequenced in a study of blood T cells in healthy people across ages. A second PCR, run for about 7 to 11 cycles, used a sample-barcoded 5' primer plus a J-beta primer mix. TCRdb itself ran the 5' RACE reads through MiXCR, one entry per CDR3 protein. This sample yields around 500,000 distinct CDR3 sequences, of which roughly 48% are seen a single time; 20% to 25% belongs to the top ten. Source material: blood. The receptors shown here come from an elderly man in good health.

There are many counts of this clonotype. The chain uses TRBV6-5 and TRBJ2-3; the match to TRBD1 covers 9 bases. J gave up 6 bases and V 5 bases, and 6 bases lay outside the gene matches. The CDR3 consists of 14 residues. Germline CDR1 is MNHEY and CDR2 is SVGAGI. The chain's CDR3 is CASSRQGEGDTQYF. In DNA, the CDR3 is TGTGCCAGCAGTCGACAGGGGGAAGGGGATACGCAGTATTTT.

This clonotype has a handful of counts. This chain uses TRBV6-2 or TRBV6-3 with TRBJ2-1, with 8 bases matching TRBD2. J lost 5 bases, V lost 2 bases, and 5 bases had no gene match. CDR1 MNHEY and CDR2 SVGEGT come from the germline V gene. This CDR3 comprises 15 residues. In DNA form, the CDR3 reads TGTGCCAGCAGTTACAAGCGGGAGCCCCACAATGAGCAGTTCTTC. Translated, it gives CASSYKREPHNEQFF.

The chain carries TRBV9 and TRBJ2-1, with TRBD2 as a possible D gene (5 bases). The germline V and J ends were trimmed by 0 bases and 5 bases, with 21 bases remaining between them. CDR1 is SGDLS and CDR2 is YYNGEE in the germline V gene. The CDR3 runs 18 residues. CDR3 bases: TGTGCCAGCAGCGTAGGCCCCTCGGGCAGCGGAGGCCACAATGAGCAGTTCTTC. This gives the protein CASSVGPSGSGGHNEQFF.

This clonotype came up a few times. CDR3 region: CASSSLGQGGSDTQYF. As DNA, the CDR3 is TGTGCCAGCAGCTCGCTGGGACAGGGAGGCTCAGATACGCAGTATTTT. This chain links TRBV7-9 with TRBJ2-3; 9 positions match TRBD1. Germline V gene lookup returns CDR1 SEHNR and CDR2 FQNEAQ (reference sequence). V lost 4 bases to trimming and J lost 4 bases; unmatched junction nucleotides: 9. The length of the CDR3 is 16 residues.

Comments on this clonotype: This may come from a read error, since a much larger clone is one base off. The CDR3 protein is CASSYSKEFGGHEQFF. CDR3 coding DNA: TGTGCCAGCAGTTACTCGAAAGAATTCGGAGGCCATGAGCAGTTCTTC. The chain combines TRBV6-5 with TRBJ2-1; possibly TRBD2 for D (5 bases). Germline CDR1 reads MNHEY; CDR2 reads SVGAGI. The CDR3 is made up of 16 amino acids. Deletions cut 0 bases from V and 8 bases from J, with 17 bases between.

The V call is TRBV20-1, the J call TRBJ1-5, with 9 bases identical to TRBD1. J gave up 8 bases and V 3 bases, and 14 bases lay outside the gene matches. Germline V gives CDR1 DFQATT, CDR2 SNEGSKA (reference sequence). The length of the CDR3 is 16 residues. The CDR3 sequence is CSASDGTGMVREPQHF. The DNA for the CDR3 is TGCAGTGCTAGTGACGGGACAGGGATGGTGCGGGAGCCCCAGCATTTT.

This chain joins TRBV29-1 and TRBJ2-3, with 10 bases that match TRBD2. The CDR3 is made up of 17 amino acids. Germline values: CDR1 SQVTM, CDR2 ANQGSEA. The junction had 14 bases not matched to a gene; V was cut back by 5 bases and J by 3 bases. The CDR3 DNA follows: TGCAGCGTTTCGAGGAGCGGGGGGGCCAAGAAAACAGATACGCAGTATTTT. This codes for CSVSRSGGAKKTDTQYF.

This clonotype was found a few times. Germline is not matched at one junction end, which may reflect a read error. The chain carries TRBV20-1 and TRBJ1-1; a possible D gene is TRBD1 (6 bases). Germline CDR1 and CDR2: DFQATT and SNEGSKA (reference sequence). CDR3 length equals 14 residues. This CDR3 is CSARGPGEGTEAFF. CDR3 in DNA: TGCAGTGCCAGAGGGCCAGGGGAGGGGACTGAAGCTTTCTTT.

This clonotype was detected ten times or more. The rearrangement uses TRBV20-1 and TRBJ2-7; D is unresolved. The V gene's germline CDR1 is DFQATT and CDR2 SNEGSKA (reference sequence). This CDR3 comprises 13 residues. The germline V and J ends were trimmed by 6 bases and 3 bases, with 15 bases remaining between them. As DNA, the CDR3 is TGCAGTGCCCACTTTGGCAGCGACTACGAGCAGTACTTC. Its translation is CSAHFGSDYEQYF.

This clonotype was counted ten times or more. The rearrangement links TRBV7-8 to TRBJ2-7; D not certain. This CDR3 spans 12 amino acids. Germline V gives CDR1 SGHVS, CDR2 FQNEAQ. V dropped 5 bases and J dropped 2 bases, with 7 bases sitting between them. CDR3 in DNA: TGTGCCAGCAGCCCCTTAACCTACGAGCAGTACTTC. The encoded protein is CASSPLTYEQYF.

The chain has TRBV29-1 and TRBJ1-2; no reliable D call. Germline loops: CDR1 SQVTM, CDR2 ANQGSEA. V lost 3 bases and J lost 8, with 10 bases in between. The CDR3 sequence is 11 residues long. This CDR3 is CSVDLGRGYTF. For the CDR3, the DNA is TGCAGCGTTGACCTAGGGCGAGGCTACACCTTC.

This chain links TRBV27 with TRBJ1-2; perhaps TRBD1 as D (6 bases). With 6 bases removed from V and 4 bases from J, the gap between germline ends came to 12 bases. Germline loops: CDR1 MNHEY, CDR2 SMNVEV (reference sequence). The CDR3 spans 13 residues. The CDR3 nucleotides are TGTGCCAGCAGGACCGCGGGGGCCTATGGCTACACCTTC. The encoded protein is CASRTAGAYGYTF.